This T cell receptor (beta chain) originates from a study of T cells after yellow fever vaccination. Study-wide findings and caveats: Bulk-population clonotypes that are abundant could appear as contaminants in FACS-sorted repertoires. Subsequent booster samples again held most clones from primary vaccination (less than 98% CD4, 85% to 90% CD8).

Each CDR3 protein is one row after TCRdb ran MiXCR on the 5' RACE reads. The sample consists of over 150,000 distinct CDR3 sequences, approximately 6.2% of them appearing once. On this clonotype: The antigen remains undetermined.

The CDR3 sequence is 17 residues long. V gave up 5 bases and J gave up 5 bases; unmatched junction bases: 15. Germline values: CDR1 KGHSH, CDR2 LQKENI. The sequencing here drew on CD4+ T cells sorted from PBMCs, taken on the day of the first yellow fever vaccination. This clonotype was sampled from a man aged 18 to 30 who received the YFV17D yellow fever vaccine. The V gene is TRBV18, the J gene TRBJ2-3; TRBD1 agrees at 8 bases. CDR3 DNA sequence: TGTGCCAGCTCAAACAATCCCGGGACAGGCCGAGTAGATACGCAGTATTTT. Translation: CASSNNPGTGRVDTQYF.